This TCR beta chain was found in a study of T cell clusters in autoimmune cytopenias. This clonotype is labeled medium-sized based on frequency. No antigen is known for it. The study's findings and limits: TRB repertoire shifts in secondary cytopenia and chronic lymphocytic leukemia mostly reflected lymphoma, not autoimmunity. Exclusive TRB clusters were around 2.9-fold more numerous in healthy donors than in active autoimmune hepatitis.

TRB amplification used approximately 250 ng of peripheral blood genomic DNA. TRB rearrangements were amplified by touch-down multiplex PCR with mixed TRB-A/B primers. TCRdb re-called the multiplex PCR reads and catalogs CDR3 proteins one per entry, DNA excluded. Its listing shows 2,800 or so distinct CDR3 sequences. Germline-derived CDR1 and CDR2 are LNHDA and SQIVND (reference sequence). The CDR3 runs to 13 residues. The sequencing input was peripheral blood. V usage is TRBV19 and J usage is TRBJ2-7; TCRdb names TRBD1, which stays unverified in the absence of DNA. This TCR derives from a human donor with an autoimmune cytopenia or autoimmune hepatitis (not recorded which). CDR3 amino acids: CASSTRQTYEQYF.